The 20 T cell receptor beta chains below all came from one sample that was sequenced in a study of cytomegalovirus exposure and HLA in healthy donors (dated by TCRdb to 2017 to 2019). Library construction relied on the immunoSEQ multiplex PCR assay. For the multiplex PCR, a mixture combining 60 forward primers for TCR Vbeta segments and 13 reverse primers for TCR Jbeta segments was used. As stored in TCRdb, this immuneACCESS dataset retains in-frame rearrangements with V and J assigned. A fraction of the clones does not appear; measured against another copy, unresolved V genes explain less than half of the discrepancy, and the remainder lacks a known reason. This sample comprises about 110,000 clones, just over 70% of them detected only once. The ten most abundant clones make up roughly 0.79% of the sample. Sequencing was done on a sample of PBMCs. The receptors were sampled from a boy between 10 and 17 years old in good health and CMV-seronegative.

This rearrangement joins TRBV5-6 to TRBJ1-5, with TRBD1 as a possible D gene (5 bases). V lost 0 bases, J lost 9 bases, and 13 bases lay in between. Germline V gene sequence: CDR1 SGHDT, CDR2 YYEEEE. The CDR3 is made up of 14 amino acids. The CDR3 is CASSLGIGQGPQHF. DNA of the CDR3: TGTGCCAGCAGCTTGGGGATAGGGCAGGGGCCCCAGCATTTT.

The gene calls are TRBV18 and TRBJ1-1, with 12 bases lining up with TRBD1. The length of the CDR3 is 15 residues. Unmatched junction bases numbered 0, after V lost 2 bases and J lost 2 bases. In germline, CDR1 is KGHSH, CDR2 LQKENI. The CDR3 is CASSPGTGGNTEAFF. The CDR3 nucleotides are TGTGCCAGCTCACCAGGGACAGGGGGCAACACTGAAGCTTTCTTT.

The CDR3 bases are TGTGCCAGCAGTTACGTTGGAGAGAACACTGAAGCTTTCTTT. Its translation: CASSYVGENTEAFF. The rearrangement uses TRBV6-6 and TRBJ1-1, with D unclear. In germline, CDR1 is MNHNY, CDR2 SVGAGI (reference sequence). Trimming stripped 2 bases from V and 1 base from J, with 8 bases between. The CDR3 totals 14 residues.

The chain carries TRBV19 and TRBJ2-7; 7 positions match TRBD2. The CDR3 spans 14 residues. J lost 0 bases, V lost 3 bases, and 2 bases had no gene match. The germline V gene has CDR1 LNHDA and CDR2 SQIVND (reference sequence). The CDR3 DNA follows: TGTGCCAGTAGTATGGGCGGGAGCTCCTACGAGCAGTACTTC. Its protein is CASSMGGSSYEQYF. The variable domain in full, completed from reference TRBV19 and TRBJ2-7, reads DGGITQSPKYLFRKEGQNVTLSCEQNLNHDAMYWYRQDPGQGLRLIYYSQIVNDFQKGDIAEGYSVSREKKESFPLTVTSAQKNPTAFYLCASSMGGSSYEQYFGPGTRLTVT.

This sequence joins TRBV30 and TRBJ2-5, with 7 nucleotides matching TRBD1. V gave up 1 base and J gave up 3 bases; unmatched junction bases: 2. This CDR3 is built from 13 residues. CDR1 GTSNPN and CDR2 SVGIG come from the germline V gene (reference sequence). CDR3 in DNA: TGTGCCTGGAGTGGAACAGGGGAAGAGACCCAGTACTTC. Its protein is CAWSGTGEETQYF.

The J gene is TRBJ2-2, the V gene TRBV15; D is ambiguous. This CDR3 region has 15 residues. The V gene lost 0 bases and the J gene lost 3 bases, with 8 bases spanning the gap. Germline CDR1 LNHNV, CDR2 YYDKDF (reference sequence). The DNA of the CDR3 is TGTGCCACCAGCAGAGATATTCGGGACACCGGGGAGCTGTTTTTT. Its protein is CATSRDIRDTGELFF. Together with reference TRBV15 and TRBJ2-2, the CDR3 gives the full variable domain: DAMVIQNPRYQVTQFGKPVTLSCSQTLNHNVMYWYQQKSSQAPKLLFHYYDKDFNNEADTPDNFQSRRPNTSFCFLDIRSPGLGDTAMYLCATSRDIRDTGELFFGEGSRLTVL.

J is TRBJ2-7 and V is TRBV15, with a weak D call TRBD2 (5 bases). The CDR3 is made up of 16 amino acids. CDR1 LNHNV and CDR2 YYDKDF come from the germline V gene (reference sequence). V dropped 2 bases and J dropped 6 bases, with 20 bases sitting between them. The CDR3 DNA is TGTGCCACCAGCAGAATGCAAGGTACACCCGAGGGCGAGCAGTACTTC. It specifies CATSRMQGTPEGEQYF. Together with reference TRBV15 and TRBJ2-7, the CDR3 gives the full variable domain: DAMVIQNPRYQVTQFGKPVTLSCSQTLNHNVMYWYQQKSSQAPKLLFHYYDKDFNNEADTPDNFQSRRPNTSFCFLDIRSPGLGDTAMYLCATSRMQGTPEGEQYFGPGTRLTVT.

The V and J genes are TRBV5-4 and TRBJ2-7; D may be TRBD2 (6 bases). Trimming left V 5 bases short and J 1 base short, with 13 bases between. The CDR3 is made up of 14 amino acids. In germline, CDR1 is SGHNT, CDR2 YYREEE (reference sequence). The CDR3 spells CASRPNSGSYEQYF. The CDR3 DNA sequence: TGTGCCAGCAGGCCCAATAGCGGTTCCTACGAGCAGTACTTC.

The DNA for the CDR3 is TGTGCCAGCAGCTTGGTCGGACAGGGTCCCCACGAGCAGTACTTC. Its translation: CASSLVGQGPHEQYF. V is TRBV5-6 and J is TRBJ2-7; TRBD1 aligns across 8 bases. The V and J ends lost 0 bases and 5 bases, in that order; junction bases with no gene match: 7. CDR3 length: 15 residues. Germline V CDR1 and CDR2: SGHDT, YYEEEE.

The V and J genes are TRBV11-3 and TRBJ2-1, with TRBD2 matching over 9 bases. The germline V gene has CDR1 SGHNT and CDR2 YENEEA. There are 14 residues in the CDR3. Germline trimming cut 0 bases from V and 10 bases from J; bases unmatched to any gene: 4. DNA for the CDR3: TGTGCCAGCAGCTTAGAGGGGCTAGCGGGAGAGCAGTTCTTC. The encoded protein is CASSLEGLAGEQFF.

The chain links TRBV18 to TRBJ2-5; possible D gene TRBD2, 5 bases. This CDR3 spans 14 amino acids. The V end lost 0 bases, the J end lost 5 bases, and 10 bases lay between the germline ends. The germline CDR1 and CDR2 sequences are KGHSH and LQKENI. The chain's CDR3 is CASSPPGALETQYF. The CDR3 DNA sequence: TGTGCCAGCTCACCACCGGGAGCCCTTGAGACCCAGTACTTC.

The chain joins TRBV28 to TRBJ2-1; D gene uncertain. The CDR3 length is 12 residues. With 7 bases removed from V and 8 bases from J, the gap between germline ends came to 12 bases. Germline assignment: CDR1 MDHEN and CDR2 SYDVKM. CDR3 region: CASNGRFYEQFF. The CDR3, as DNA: TGTGCCAGCAACGGCAGGTTCTATGAGCAGTTCTTC.

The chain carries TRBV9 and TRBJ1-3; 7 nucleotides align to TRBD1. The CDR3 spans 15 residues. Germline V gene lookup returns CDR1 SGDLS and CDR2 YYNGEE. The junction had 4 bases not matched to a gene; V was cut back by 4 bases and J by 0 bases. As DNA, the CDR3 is TGTGCCAGCAGCACCCGGACAGGCTCTGGAAACACCATATATTTT. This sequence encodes CASSTRTGSGNTIYF.

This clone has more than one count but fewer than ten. The CDR3 sequence is CASSEQGYEQYF. The CDR3 DNA is TGTGCCAGCAGTGAACAGGGCTACGAGCAGTACTTC. V is TRBV6-1 and J is TRBJ2-7, with a weak D call TRBD1 (5 bases). CDR3 length: 12 amino acids. The germline gives CDR1 MNHNS, CDR2 SASEGT. V shed 2 bases and J shed 3 bases, with 5 bases lying between them.

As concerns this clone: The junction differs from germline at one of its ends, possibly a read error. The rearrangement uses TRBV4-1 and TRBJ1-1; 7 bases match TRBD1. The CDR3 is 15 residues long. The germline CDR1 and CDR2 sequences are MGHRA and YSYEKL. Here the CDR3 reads CSSRKATGKNTEAFF. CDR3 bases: TGCTCCAGCAGGAAAGCGACAGGGAAGAACACTGAAGCTTTCTTT.

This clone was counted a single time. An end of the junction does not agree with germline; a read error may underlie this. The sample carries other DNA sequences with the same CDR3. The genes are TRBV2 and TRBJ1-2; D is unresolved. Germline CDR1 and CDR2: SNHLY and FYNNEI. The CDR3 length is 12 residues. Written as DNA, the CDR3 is TGCGCCAGCAGTGAGCTAGGTTATGGCTACACCTTC. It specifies CASSELGYGYTF.

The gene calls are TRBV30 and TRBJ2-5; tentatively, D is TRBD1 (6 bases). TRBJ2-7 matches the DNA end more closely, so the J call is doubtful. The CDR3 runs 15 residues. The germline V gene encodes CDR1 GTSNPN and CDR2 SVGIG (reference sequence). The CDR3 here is CAWSKAAGVTYEQYF. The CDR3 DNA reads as TGTGCCTGGAGTAAGGCGGCAGGGGTGACCTACGAGCAGTACTTC.

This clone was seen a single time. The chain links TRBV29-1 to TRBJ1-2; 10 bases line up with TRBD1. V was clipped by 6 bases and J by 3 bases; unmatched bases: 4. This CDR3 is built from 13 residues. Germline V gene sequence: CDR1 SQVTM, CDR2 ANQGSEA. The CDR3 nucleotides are TGCAGCGTAAGGGACAGGGGTGACTATGGCTACACCTTC. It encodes CSVRDRGDYGYTF.

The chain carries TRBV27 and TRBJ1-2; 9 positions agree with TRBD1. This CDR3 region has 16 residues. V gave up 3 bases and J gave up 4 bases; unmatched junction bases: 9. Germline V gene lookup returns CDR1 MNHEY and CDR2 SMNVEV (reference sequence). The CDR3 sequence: CASSFVTGGVSYGYTF. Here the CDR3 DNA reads TGTGCCAGCAGTTTCGTGACAGGGGGGGTGTCCTATGGCTACACCTTC.

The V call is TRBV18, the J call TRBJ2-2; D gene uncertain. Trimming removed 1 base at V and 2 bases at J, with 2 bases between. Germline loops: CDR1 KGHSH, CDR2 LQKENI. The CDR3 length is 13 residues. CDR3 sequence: CASSPLNTGELFF. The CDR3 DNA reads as TGTGCCAGCTCACCACTAAACACCGGGGAGCTGTTTTTT. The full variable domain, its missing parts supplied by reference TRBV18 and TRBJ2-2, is NAGVMQNPRHLVRRRGQEARLRCSPMKGHSHVYWYRQLPEEGLKFMVYLQKENIIDESGMPKERFSAEFPKEGPSILRIQQVVRGDSAAYFCASSPLNTGELFFGEGSRLTVL.